This is a list of T cell receptor beta chains from one sample in a study of identical twins. TCRdb recomputed calls from the 5' RACE reads with MiXCR, one row per CDR3 protein. The sample has about 210,000 distinct CDR3 sequences, less than 10% seen once. Input material: memory (CD45RO+) T cells sorted from blood. These receptors originate from a woman aged 18 to 35 in good health. Each CDR3 is given with its conserved first and last residue. D genes are given only for firm matches. Size values are once, few and many counts, or a class for expanded clones, and some rows have none.

TRBD1 | TRBJ1-2 | 14 | TRBV29-1 | few | TGCAGCGTAGGTGGGACAGCTTTTAACTATGGCTACACCTTC | CSVGGTAFNYGYTF
- | TRBJ2-2 | 14 | TRBV9 | few | TGTGCCAGCAGCGTGGCCCTCCGCACCGGGGAGCTGTTTTTT | CASSVALRTGELFF
- | TRBJ1-4 | 13 | TRBV30 | - | TGTGCCTGGAGTGGACTGCGTAATGAAAAACTGTTTTTT | CAWSGLRNEKLFF
TRBD1 | TRBJ1-5 | 16 | TRBV12-3/TRBV12-4 | many | TGTGCCAGCAGTTCCGGACAGGTTTTTAGCAATCAGCCCCAGCATTTT | CASSSGQVFSNQPQHF
TRBD2 | TRBJ2-1 | 15 | TRBV11-2 | - | TGTGCCAGCAGCTTAGAGATAGCGGGAGTGAAGTGGCAGTTCTTC | CASSLEIAGVKWQFF
- | TRBJ1-5 | 13 | TRBV14 | many | TGTGCCAGCAGCCAAGGGATGGGGGTGCCCCAGCATTTT | CASSQGMGVPQHF
TRBD1 | TRBJ2-7 | 14 | TRBV20-1 | few | TGCAGTGCTGATACCGGGACAGGGACCTACGAGCAGTACTTC | CSADTGTGTYEQYF
- | TRBJ2-5 | 16 | TRBV15 | few | TGTGCCACCAGCAGAGATAAGGCTTCGGGGCAAGAGACCCAGTACTTC | CATSRDKASGQETQYF
- | TRBJ2-7 | 11 | TRBV6-2/TRBV6-3 | few | TGTGCCAGCAGTTACGACCGGGAGCAGTACTTC | CASSYDREQYF
- | TRBJ1-4 | 16 | TRBV7-2 | - | TGTGCCAGCAGCTTCTATGTTTCTTCCCAGGGGGAAAAACTGTTTTTT | CASSFYVSSQGEKLFF
TRBD1 | TRBJ1-2 | 14 | TRBV24-1 | - | TGTGCCACCAGTGATACGGGACAGAACTATGGCTACACCTTC | CATSDTGQNYGYTF
- | TRBJ2-4 | 14 | TRBV6-2/TRBV6-3 | - | TGTGCCAGCTCCCGACCGGGGACCAAAAACATTCAGTACTTC | CASSRPGTKNIQYF
- | TRBJ2-6 | 14 | TRBV19 | few | TGTGCCAGCCGTCATCGCTCTGGGGCCAACGTCCTGACTTTC | CASRHRSGANVLTF
- | TRBJ2-5 | 11 | TRBV30 | - | TGTGCCTGGAGTGTCAGACAGACCCAGTACTTC | CAWSVRQTQYF
- | TRBJ2-1 | 10 | TRBV20-1 | many | TGCAGTGCTAGGGACTATGAGCAGTTCTTC | CSARDYEQFF
- | TRBJ2-7 | 12 | TRBV7-8 | few | TGTGCCAGCGAGACACCTCGCTACGAGCAGTACTTC | CASETPRYEQYF
- | TRBJ1-3 | 14 | TRBV9 | - | TGTGCCAGCAGCGTAGGATATGGGAGCGACACCATATATTTT | CASSVGYGSDTIYF
- | TRBJ2-2 | 13 | TRBV5-1 | few | TGCGCCAAAGAGCGGAAGAACACCGGGGAGCTGTTTTTT | CAKERKNTGELFF
- | TRBJ2-1 | 12 | TRBV6-1 | - | TGTGCCAGCAGGGCCGAAAGGCATGAGCAGTTCTTC | CASRAERHEQFF
TRBD1 | TRBJ2-7 | 14 | TRBV3-1 | - | TGTGCCAGCAGCATAACCGGGACAGGCTACGAGCAGTACTTC | CASSITGTGYEQYF
TRBD2 | TRBJ2-3 | 16 | TRBV6-4 | medium-sized | TGTGCCAGCAGTGCCTCGACTAGCGGGGGGGCAGATACGCAGTATTTT | CASSASTSGGADTQYF
- | TRBJ1-1 | 14 | TRBV21-1 | many | TGTGCCAGCAGCAAAGTTAAGCCGAACACTGAAGCTTTCTTT | CASSKVKPNTEAFF